The 27 T cell receptor beta chains below were found in one sample sequenced in a study of blood T cell repertoires in COVID-19. Measured with immunoSEQ multiplex PCR; TCRdb has only the in-frame clones, and not every one. Of just over 300,000 clones detected, 75% to 90% appear once; the ten largest clones hold less than 2.5%. The sequenced sample was PBMCs or T cells enriched from blood (not recorded which). Receptor source: a man aged 25-45 years who had recovered from COVID-19.

The chain uses TRBV13 and TRBJ1-5, with unresolved D. Trimming took 1 base from V and 3 from J, leaving 10 bases between them. CDR1 and CDR2 from the germline V gene are PRHDT and FYEKMQ (reference sequence). This CDR3 is 15 amino acids long. CDR3 region: CASSLAGGNNQPQHF. The CDR3 DNA sequence: TGTGCCAGCAGCTTAGCCGGAGGCAACAATCAGCCCCAGCATTTT.

J is TRBJ2-7 and V is TRBV2; no clear D gene. The CDR3 contains 13 residues. Deletions cut 7 bases from V and 1 base from J, with 11 bases between. CDR1 is SNHLY, CDR2 FYNNEI, per germline. The CDR3 sequence is CASTSGLSYEQYF. The CDR3, as DNA: TGTGCCAGCACCTCCGGGTTATCCTACGAGCAGTACTTC. Using reference TRBV2 and TRBJ2-7 for the parts outside the CDR3, the full variable domain is EPEVTQTPSHQVTQMGQEVILRCVPISNHLYFYWYRQILGQKVEFLVSFYNNEISEKSEIFDDQFSVERPDGSNFTLKIRSTKLEDSAMYFCASTSGLSYEQYFGPGTRLTVT.

In DNA, the CDR3 is TGTGCCAGCAGCAAGGGGTATGGCTACACCTTC. Protein product: CASSKGYGYTF. The chain carries TRBV7-9 and TRBJ1-2, with D maybe TRBD1 (5 bases). In germline, CDR1 is SEHNR, CDR2 FQNEAQ (reference sequence). The CDR3 consists of 11 residues. V was trimmed by 5 bases and J by 5 bases, leaving 6 bases between them.

The J gene is TRBJ1-2, the V gene TRBV11-2; D remains unclear. This CDR3 is 15 amino acids long. Germline V lookup: CDR1 SGHAT, CDR2 FQNNGV. Between the trimmed V and J ends, which lost 3 bases and 1 base, there was a span of 12 bases. CDR3 nucleotide sequence: TGTGCCAGCAGCTTTCCCGGGTCCCTTAACTATGGCTACACCTTC. Protein product: CASSFPGSLNYGYTF.

The CDR3 bases are TGTGCCAGTAGTACCGGACAGGTTTTGGCTGAAGCTTTCTTT. Amino acid sequence: CASSTGQVLAEAFF. The rearrangement links TRBV19 to TRBJ1-1, with 7 bases that match TRBD1. Germline CDR1 reads LNHDA; CDR2 reads SQIVND (reference sequence). The V and J ends lost 4 bases and 6 bases, in that order; junction bases with no gene match: 8. The CDR3 is 14 amino acids.

J is TRBJ1-4 and V is TRBV11-2, with 9 bases matching TRBD1. The junction had 2 bases not matched to a gene; V was cut back by 5 bases and J by 7 bases. CDR3 length: 13 residues. Germline V gives CDR1 SGHAT, CDR2 FQNNGV. CDR3 DNA: TGTGCCAGCAGCGAGACAGGGGGTGAAAAACTGTTTTTT. Translating gives CASSETGGEKLFF.

The rearrangement links TRBV7-2 to TRBJ2-5; TRBD1 might be the D (7 bases). V lost 5 bases and J 5 bases, leaving 18 bases between the germline ends. Germline CDR1 and CDR2: SGHTA and FQGNSA. The CDR3 consists of 15 residues. The CDR3, as DNA: TGTGCCAGCAGCCCCAGGACAGGCAGCGGGGAGACCCAGTACTTC. Its translation is CASSPRTGSGETQYF.

This chain uses TRBV7-3 with TRBJ2-1; D is ambiguous. V was pared by 1 base and J by 7 bases, with 8 bases between. The CDR3 totals 13 residues. Germline V lookup: CDR1 SGHTA, CDR2 FQGTGA. The CDR3 is CASSLNEFNEQFF. CDR3 sequence (DNA): TGTGCCAGCAGCTTAAATGAGTTTAATGAGCAGTTCTTC. The whole variable domain, filled in from reference TRBV7-3 and TRBJ2-1, reads GAGVSQTPSNKVTEKGKYVELRCDPISGHTALYWYRQSLGQGPEFLIYFQGTGAADDSGLPNDRFFAVRPEGSVSTLKIQRTERGDSAVYLCASSLNEFNEQFFGPGTRLTVL.

V gene TRBV12-3 or TRBV12-4 combines with J gene TRBJ1-2, with D maybe TRBD1 (5 bases). The ends were cut back, 5 bases at V and 3 bases at J, with 10 bases in the middle. This CDR3 is 13 amino acids long. The CDR3 DNA reads TGTGCCAGCAGTCCCGACAGAGACTATGGCTACACCTTC. This encodes CASSPDRDYGYTF.

The genes are TRBV5-1 and TRBJ2-7; D possibly corresponds to TRBD1 (6 bases). The CDR3 extends over 13 amino acids. Looked up from germline, CDR1 is SGHRS and CDR2 is YFSETQ. V lost 2 bases to trimming and J lost 6 bases, with 12 bases between them. This chain's CDR3 is CASSFRQVSEQYF. The CDR3 bases are TGCGCCAGCAGCTTCCGACAGGTTTCCGAGCAGTACTTC. Full variable domain (rest looked up from reference TRBV5-1 and TRBJ2-7): KAGVTQTPRYLIKTRGQQVTLSCSPISGHRSVSWYQQTPGQGLQFLFEYFSETQRNKGNFPGRFSGRQFSNSRSEMNVSTLELGDSALYLCASSFRQVSEQYFGPGTRLTVT.

This chain joins TRBV7-2 and TRBJ1-3; D possibly corresponds to TRBD1 (5 bases). The V gene lost 1 base and the J gene lost 1 base, with 14 bases spanning the gap. The CDR3 runs to 17 residues. Germline V gene lookup returns CDR1 SGHTA and CDR2 FQGNSA. Here the CDR3 reads CASSLGAGPRSGNTIYF. CDR3 DNA: TGTGCCAGCAGCTTAGGGGCGGGGCCCCGTTCTGGAAACACCATATATTTT.

This clone came up once. This chain links TRBV29-1 with TRBJ1-3; D may be TRBD1 (6 bases). This CDR3 region has 14 residues. The V gene lost 6 bases and the J gene lost 4 bases, with 16 bases spanning the gap. Germline CDR1 is SQVTM and CDR2 is ANQGSEA. As DNA, the CDR3 is TGCAGCGTGGTAACAGGGATAAGAGGAAACACCATATATTTT. It encodes CSVVTGIRGNTIYF.

The chain has TRBV2 and TRBJ1-2; 7 bases are a match to TRBD1. V lost 6 bases, J lost 3 bases, and 4 bases stayed unmatched. The CDR3 extends over 13 amino acids. CDR1 SNHLY and CDR2 FYNNEI come from the germline V gene. For the CDR3, the DNA is TGTGCCAGCAGAGTTGACAGGGACTATGGCTACACCTTC. It codes for CASRVDRDYGYTF.

V is TRBV4-3 and J is TRBJ2-7, with a possible D match to TRBD2 (7 bases). CDR3 length: 15 amino acids. The germline V gene has CDR1 LGHNA and CDR2 YSLEER. The V and J ends lost 0 bases and 3 bases respectively, with 12 bases between them. CDR3 loop: CASSQDWGGSYEQYF. DNA for the CDR3: TGCGCCAGCAGCCAAGATTGGGGGGGCAGCTACGAGCAGTACTTC.

The chain couples TRBV23-1 to TRBJ2-7, with 8 bases matching TRBD2. Being an ORF, TRBV23-1 has a function that is uncertain. The V segment lost 4 bases and the J segment 0 bases; nucleotides outside the gene matches: 14. This CDR3 is 18 amino acids long. The CDR3 DNA reads as TGCGCCAGCAGTCCCGTCGGGCGGGGGGCAGGGACCTCCTACGAGCAGTACTTC. Amino acid sequence: CASSPVGRGAGTSYEQYF.

This chain links TRBV12-3 or TRBV12-4 with TRBJ1-2; D is unresolved. The CDR3 extends over 12 amino acids. The germline V and J ends were trimmed by 1 base and 4 bases, with 4 bases remaining between them. CDR3 nucleotide sequence: TGTGCCAGCAGTTTAGGGCTCTATGGCTACACCTTC. This codes for CASSLGLYGYTF.

The CDR3 nucleotides read TGTGCCAGCAGCCAACAGGGGCCTAACTATGGCTACACCTTC. Protein sequence: CASSQQGPNYGYTF. This chain uses TRBV3-1 (or the pseudogene TRBV3-2) with TRBJ1-2; tentative D call: TRBD1 (6 bases). The V gene lost 2 bases and the J gene lost 0 bases, with 7 bases spanning the gap. CDR3 length equals 14 residues. Germline CDR1 reads LGHDT; CDR2 reads YNNKEL (reference sequence).

This clone showed up just a few times. V gene TRBV5-1 combines with J gene TRBJ1-1; D may be TRBD1 (6 bases). The CDR3 has 15 amino acids. V was cut by 4 bases and J by 0 bases, with 13 bases left in between. Germline V gene data show CDR1 as SGHRS and CDR2 as YFSETQ. The CDR3 here is CASSPETGMNTEAFF. In DNA form, the CDR3 reads TGCGCCAGCAGCCCTGAGACAGGAATGAACACTGAAGCTTTCTTT.

The CDR3 here is CASSLIVADTQYF. The DNA of the CDR3 is TGTGCCAGCAGCTTAATAGTGGCAGATACGCAGTATTTT. The V and J genes are TRBV11-2 and TRBJ2-3, with D hard to call. There are 13 residues in the CDR3. Germline V CDR1 and CDR2: SGHAT, FQNNGV. Trimming pared 2 bases from V and 4 bases from J, leaving 7 bases between.

This chain connects TRBV12-3 or TRBV12-4 to TRBJ1-2; D is possibly TRBD1 (6 bases). The V end was cut by 3 bases, the J end by 7 bases, with 9 bases between. The CDR3 loop spans 12 amino acids. CDR3 bases: TGTGCCAGCAGTTTGGGGGCCTCTGGCTACACCTTC. It specifies CASSLGASGYTF.

This chain links TRBV10-2 with TRBJ2-7; 9 bases align to TRBD1. The CDR3 length is 15 residues. V was clipped by 3 bases and J by 1 base; unmatched bases: 4. The V gene's germline CDR1 is WSHSY and CDR2 SAAADI. CDR3 protein: CASSEGQGISYEQYF. The CDR3 nucleotides are TGCGCCAGCAGTGAAGGACAGGGGATTTCCTACGAGCAGTACTTC.

The V and J genes are TRBV6-2 or TRBV6-3 and TRBJ2-7; D possibly corresponds to TRBD2 (6 bases). This CDR3 has 15 amino acids. CDR1 and CDR2 (germline): MNHEY, SVGEGT. V lost 4 bases and J lost 2, with 15 bases in between. The CDR3 coding sequence is TGTGCCAGCAGTTCCAGGGACTCTTTAACCTACGAGCAGTACTTC. Translating gives CASSSRDSLTYEQYF.

The V call is TRBV18, the J call TRBJ2-2; maybe TRBD1 (5 bases). Per the germline V gene, CDR1 is KGHSH and CDR2 is LQKENI. V shed 5 bases and J shed 1 base, with 11 bases lying between them. The CDR3 consists of 15 residues. The CDR3 coding sequence is TGTGCCAGCTCAAGGGGTTCGGGGAACACCGGGGAGCTGTTTTTT. Protein: CASSRGSGNTGELFF. The whole variable domain, remainder taken from reference TRBV18 and TRBJ2-2, is NAGVMQNPRHLVRRRGQEARLRCSPMKGHSHVYWYRQLPEEGLKFMVYLQKENIIDESGMPKERFSAEFPKEGPSILRIQQVVRGDSAAYFCASSRGSGNTGELFFGEGSRLTVL.

The rearrangement uses TRBV25-1 and TRBJ2-7; D may be TRBD2 (6 bases). Per germline, CDR1 MGHDK and CDR2 SYGVNS. V was pared by 8 bases and J by 4 bases, with 12 bases between. The CDR3 covers 12 residues. In nucleotides, the CDR3 is TGTGCCAGCGGGGACTGGGAATACGAGCAGTACTTC. It encodes CASGDWEYEQYF.

The gene calls are TRBV5-1 and TRBJ1-3; TRBD1 agrees at 9 bases. Germline loops: CDR1 SGHRS, CDR2 YFSETQ. The length of the CDR3 is 16 residues. The V gene end was trimmed by 4 bases and the J gene end by 1 base; junction bases not matched to a gene: 6. As DNA, the CDR3 is TGCGCCAGCAGCCCGGGCGACAGGGGGTCTGGAAACACCATATATTTT. This encodes CASSPGDRGSGNTIYF.

The sample holds a few counts of this clone. V is TRBV3-1 (or the pseudogene TRBV3-2) and J is TRBJ1-1, with 8 bases lining up with TRBD1. J lost 11 bases, V lost 3 bases, and 11 bases had no gene match. The CDR3 has 14 amino acids. Germline CDR1 and CDR2: LGHDT and YNNKEL (reference sequence). The CDR3 nucleotides read TGTGCCAGCAGCCAGGGGGAAATACAGGGGGGCGCTTTCTTT. Its translation: CASSQGEIQGGAFF.

The V gene is TRBV27, the J gene TRBJ2-2; 9 bases fit TRBD1. The germline gives CDR1 MNHEY, CDR2 SMNVEV (reference sequence). With V trimmed by 5 bases and J by 2 bases, 3 bases remained unmatched. The CDR3 is 15 residues long. In nucleotides, the CDR3 is TGTGCCAGCAGTCAGGGACAGGGAAACACCGGGGAGCTGTTTTTT. Its translation: CASSQGQGNTGELFF.